The 11 T cell receptor beta chains below were found in one sample sequenced in a study of blood T cells in healthy people across ages. A second roughly 6 to 12 cycle PCR used barcoded and J-beta primers. TCRdb recomputed calls from the 5' RACE reads with MiXCR, one row per CDR3 protein. The data hold about 1.6 million distinct CDR3 sequences, with about 31% observed a single time. Source material: blood. All receptors derive from a woman aged 30 to 39 in good health.

The genes are TRBV27 and TRBJ2-3, with 8 bases lining up with TRBD2. The CDR3 spans 15 residues. V lost 6 bases and J lost 0; bases outside the gene matches: 5. Germline CDR1 reads MNHEY; CDR2 reads SMNVEV (reference sequence). CDR3: CASRREGRSTDTQYF. DNA for the CDR3: TGTGCCAGCAGACGGGAGGGCCGAAGCACAGATACGCAGTATTTT.

Points on this clonotype: A much larger clone lies a single base off, so this may be a read error. Since the CDR3 does not end with the conserved phenylalanine or tryptophan, this likely comes from a read error. CDR3 sequence reads: CASPEVKRTSGRYEQYL. The DNA for the CDR3 is TGTGCTAGTCCAGAAGTAAAACGGACTAGCGGGAGGTACGAGCAGTACTTA. The chain recombines TRBV12-5 with TRBJ2-7; TRBD2 agrees at 14 bases. Looked up from germline, CDR1 is LGHNT and CDR2 is FRNRAP. V shed 8 bases and J 4 bases; nucleotides not matched to a gene: 13. The CDR3 is 17 residues long.

This sequence joins TRBV13 and TRBJ2-7; tentatively, D is TRBD2 (5 bases). This CDR3 region has 14 residues. Germline V gene sequence: CDR1 PRHDT, CDR2 FYEKMQ (reference sequence). Trimming took 8 bases from V and 7 from J, leaving 21 bases between them. Here the CDR3 reads CASGLTTGHWEQYF. Here the CDR3 DNA reads TGTGCCAGCGGACTGACCACGGGTCATTGGGAGCAGTACTTC.

The sample holds many counts of this clonotype. The rearrangement joins TRBV13 to TRBJ2-5, with 7 bases identical to TRBD2. The CDR3 loop spans 13 amino acids. From germline, CDR1 is PRHDT and CDR2 FYEKMQ (reference sequence). The V and J ends lost 4 bases and 3 bases, in that order; junction bases with no gene match: 2. For the CDR3, the DNA is TGTGCCAGCAGCTCGGGACTAAAAGAGACCCAGTACTTC. It yields the protein CASSSGLKETQYF.

This chain links TRBV29-1 with TRBJ2-2; D is uncertain. The CDR3 totals 15 residues. Germline V CDR1 and CDR2: SQVTM, ANQGSEA. The V end was cut by 3 bases, the J end by 0 bases, with 11 bases between. CDR3 DNA: TGCAGCGTTGAGCGCGCCCTTTCGAACACCGGGGAGCTGTTTTTT. Protein: CSVERALSNTGELFF.

The rearrangement links TRBV9 to TRBJ2-7; 10 bases line up with TRBD2. The CDR3 is 15 residues long. From germline, CDR1 is SGDLS and CDR2 YYNGEE. V trimming: 1 base; J trimming: 6 bases; junction bases outside the gene matches: 7. CDR3 region: CASSVSSGGLGEQYF. Here the CDR3 DNA reads TGTGCCAGCAGCGTATCTAGCGGGGGCCTCGGCGAGCAGTACTTC. The full variable domain, rest sourced from reference TRBV9 and TRBJ2-7, is DSGVTQTPKHLITATGQRVTLRCSPRSGDLSVYWYQQSLDQGLQFLIQYYNGEERAKGNILERFSAQQFPDLHSELNLSSLELGDSALYFCASSVSSGGLGEQYFGPGTRLTVT.

This clonotype was seen only a few times. Just one base apart from a much larger clone, this may be a read error. The genes are TRBV6-2 or TRBV6-3 and TRBJ2-4; 7 bases line up with TRBD2. The end of the DNA aligns better with TRBJ2-7, so the J call may be wrong. Germline V gene lookup returns CDR1 MNHEY and CDR2 SVGEGT. This CDR3 contains 13 residues. The CDR3 sequence: CAGGSGISYEQYF. In DNA form, the CDR3 reads TGTGCCGGCGGGAGCGGGATTTCCTACGAGCAGTACTTC.

The chain joins TRBV6-2 or TRBV6-3 to TRBJ1-5; no clear D gene. Germline V gene sequence: CDR1 MNHEY, CDR2 SVGEGT. The CDR3 extends over 13 amino acids. Trimming removed 2 bases at V and 4 bases at J, with 6 bases between. CDR3 residues: CASSYMRNQPQHF. DNA of the CDR3: TGTGCCAGCAGTTACATGAGGAATCAGCCCCAGCATTTT.

This clonotype was counted a few times. The chain uses TRBV5-1 and TRBJ1-2; 11 bases map to TRBD1. The CDR3 has 15 residues. The germline CDR1 and CDR2 sequences are SGHRS and YFSETQ. V was pared by 1 base and J by 4 bases, with 3 bases of the junction left unmatched. The CDR3 bases are TGCGCCAGCAGCTTGAGGACAGGGGGCACCTATGGCTACACCTTC. This codes for CASSLRTGGTYGYTF.

The chain couples TRBV20-1 to TRBJ1-4; D may be TRBD1 (6 bases). The germline V gene has CDR1 DFQATT and CDR2 SNEGSKA (reference sequence). This CDR3 is 15 amino acids long. Trimming left V 6 bases short and J 7 bases short, with 21 bases between. The CDR3 reads CSAPISTGEIEKLFF. Here the CDR3 DNA reads TGCAGTGCCCCGATTTCGACAGGCGAAATTGAAAAACTGTTTTTT.

J is TRBJ2-5 and V is TRBV5-6; weak D call: TRBD2 (6 bases). The ends were cut back, 6 bases at V and 0 bases at J, with 18 bases in the middle. In germline, CDR1 is SGHDT, CDR2 YYEEEE. The CDR3 loop spans 16 amino acids. CDR3 sequence (DNA): TGTGCCAGCATTCGATTCGGCGGGGAGAACCAAGAGACCCAGTACTTC. Its translation: CASIRFGGENQETQYF.